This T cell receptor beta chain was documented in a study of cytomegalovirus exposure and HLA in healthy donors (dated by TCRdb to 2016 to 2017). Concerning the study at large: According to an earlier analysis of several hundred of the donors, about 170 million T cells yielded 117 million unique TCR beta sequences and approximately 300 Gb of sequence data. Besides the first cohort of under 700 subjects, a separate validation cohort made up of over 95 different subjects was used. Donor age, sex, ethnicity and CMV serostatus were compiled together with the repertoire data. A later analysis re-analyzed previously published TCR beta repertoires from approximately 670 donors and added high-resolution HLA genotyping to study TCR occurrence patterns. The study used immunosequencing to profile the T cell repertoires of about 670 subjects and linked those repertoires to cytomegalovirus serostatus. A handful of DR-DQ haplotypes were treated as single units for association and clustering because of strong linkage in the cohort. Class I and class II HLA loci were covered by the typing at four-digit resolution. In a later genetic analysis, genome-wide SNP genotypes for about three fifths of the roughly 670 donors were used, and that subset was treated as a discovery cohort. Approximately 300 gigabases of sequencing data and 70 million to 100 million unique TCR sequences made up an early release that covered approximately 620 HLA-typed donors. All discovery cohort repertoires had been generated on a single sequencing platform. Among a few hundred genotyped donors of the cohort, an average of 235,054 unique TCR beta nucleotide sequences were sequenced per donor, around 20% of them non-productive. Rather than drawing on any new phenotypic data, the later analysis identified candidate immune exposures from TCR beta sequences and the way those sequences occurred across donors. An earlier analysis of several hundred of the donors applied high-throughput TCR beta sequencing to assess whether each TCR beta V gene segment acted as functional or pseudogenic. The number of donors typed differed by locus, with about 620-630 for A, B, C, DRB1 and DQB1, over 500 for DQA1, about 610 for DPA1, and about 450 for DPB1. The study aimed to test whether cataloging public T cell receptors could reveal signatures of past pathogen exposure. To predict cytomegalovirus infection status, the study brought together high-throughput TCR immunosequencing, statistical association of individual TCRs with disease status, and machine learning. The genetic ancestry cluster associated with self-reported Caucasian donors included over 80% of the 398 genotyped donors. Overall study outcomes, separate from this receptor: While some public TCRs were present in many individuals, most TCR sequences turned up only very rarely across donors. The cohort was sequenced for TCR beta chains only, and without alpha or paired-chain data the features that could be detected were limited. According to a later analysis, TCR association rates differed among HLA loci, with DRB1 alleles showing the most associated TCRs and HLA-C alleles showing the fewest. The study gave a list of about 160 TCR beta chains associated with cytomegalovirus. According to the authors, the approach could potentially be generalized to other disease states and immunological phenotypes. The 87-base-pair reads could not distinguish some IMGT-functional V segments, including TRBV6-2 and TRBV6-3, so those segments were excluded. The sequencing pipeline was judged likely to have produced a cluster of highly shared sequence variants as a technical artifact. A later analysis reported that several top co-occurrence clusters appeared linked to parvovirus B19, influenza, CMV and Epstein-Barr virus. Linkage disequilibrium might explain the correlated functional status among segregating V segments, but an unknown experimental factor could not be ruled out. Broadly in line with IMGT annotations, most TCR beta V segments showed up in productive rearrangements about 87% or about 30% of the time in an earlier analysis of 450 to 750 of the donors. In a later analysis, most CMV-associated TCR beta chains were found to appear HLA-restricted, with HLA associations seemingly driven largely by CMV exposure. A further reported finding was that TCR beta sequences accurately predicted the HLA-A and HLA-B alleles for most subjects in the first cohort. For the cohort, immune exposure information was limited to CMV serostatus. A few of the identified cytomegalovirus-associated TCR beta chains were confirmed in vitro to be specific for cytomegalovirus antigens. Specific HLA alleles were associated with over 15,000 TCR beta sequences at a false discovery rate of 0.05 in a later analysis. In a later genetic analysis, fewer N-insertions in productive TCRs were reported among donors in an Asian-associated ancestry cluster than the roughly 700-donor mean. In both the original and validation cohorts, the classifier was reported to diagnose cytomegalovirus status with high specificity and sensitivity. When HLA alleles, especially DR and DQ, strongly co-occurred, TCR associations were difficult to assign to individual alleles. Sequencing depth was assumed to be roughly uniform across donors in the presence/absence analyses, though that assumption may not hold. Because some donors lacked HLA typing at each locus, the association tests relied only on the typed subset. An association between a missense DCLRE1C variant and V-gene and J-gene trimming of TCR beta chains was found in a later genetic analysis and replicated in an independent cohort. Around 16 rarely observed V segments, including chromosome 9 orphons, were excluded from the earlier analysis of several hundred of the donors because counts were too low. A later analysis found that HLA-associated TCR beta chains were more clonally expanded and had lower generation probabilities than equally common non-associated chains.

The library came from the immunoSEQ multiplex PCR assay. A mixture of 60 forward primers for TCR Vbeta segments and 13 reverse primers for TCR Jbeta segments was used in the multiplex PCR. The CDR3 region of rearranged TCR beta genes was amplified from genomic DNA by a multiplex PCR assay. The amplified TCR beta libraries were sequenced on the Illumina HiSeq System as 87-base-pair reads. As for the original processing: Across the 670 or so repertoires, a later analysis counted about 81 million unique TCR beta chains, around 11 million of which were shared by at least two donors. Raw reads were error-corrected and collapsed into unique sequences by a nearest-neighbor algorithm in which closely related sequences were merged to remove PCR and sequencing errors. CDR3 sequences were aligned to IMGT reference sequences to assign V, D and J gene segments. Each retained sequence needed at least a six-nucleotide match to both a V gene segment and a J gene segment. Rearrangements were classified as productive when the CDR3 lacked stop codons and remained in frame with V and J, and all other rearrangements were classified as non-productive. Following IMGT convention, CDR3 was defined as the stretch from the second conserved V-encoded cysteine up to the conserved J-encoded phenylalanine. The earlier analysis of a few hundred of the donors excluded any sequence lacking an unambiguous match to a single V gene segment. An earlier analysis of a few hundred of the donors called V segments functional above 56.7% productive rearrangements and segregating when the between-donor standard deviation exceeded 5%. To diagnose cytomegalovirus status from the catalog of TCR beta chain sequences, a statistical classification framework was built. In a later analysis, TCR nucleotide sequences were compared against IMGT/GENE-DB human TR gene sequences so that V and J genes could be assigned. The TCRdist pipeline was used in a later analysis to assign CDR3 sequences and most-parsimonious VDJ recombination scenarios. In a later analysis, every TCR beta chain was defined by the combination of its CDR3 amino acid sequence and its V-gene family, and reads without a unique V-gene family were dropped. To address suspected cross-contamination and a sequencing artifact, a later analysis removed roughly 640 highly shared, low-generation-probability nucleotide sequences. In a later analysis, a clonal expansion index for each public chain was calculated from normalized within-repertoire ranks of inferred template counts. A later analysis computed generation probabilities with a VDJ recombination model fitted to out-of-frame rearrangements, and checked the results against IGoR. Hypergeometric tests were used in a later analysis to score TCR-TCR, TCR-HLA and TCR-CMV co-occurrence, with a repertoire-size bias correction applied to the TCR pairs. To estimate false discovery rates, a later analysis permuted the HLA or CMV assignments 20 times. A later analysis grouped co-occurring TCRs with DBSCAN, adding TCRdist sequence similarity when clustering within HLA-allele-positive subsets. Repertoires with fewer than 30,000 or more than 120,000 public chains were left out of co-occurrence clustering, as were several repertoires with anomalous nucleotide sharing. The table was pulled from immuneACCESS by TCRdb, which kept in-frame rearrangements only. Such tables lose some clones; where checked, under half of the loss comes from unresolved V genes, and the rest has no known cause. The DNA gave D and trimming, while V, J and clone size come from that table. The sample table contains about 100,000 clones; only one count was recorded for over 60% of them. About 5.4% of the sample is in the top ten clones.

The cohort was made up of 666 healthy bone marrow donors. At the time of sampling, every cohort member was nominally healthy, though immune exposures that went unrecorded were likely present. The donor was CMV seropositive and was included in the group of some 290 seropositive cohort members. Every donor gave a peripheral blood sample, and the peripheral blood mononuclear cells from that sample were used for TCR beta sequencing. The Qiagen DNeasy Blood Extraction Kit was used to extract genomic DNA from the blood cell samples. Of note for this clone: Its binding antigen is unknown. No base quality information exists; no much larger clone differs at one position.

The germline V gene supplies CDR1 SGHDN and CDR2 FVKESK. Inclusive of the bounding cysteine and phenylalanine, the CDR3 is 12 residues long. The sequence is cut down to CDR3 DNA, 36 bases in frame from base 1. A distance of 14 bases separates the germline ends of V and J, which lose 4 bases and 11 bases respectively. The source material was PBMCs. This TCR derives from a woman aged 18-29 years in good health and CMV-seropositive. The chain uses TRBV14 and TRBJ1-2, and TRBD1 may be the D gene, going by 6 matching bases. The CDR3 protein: CASSPFGRGYTF. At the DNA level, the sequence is TGTGCCAGCAGCCCGTTTGGCAGGGGTTACACCTTC.